This entry features one TCR beta chain sequence. The antigen it binds to is not known. No qualities accompany the bases; no much larger clone lies one base away. Reading the germline V gene (reference sequence) gives CDR1 GTSNPN and CDR2 SVGIG. V loses 0 bases of germline sequence and J loses 4 bases, and the interval between the two ends is 22 bases. The CDR3 starts with the cysteine, ends with the phenylalanine, and has 18 residues. This entry keeps only the CDR3 DNA: 54 bases, framed from base 1. The trial excluded patients who had a history of autoimmune disease or who were on systemic immunosuppression. In every dose cohort, peripheral blood was drawn for TCR sequencing at baseline, cycle 4 day 1, and cycle 7 day 1. Samples were obtained from an open-label, multicenter, first-in-human phase I dose-escalation trial of ivuxolimab. Adults with locally advanced or metastatic melanoma, renal cell carcinoma, hepatocellular carcinoma or head and neck squamous cell carcinoma were enrolled in the trial. Before TCR sequencing, CD4+ and CD8+ T cells were separately sorted from peripheral blood.

This sample is part of a study of OX40 agonist ivuxolimab in advanced cancers. For the study in its entirety: The costimulatory receptor OX40 (CD134) was targeted by ivuxolimab, a fully human IgG2 agonistic monoclonal antibody. Intravenous ivuxolimab was administered to patients every 2 weeks at six dose levels: 0.01, 0.1, 0.3, 1.5, 3 and 10 mg/kg. Partial responses occurred in three dose-escalation patients, of whom one had hepatocellular carcinoma and two had cutaneous melanoma. The dose-escalation cohort was around 84% male with a mean age of approximately 60 years, ranging from roughly 20 to 80. Of the approximately 50 dose-escalation patients, hepatocellular carcinoma was present in some 19, melanoma in roughly 15, renal cell carcinoma in 9 and head and neck cancer in 9. Peripheral TCRbeta sequencing was intended to test whether TCR sequence diversity was altered and clonal T-cell expansion was caused by ivuxolimab. Patients were allowed to have had prior anti-PD-1, anti-PD-L1 or anti-CTLA-4 therapy, and approximately 40% of the dose-escalation patients had been treated with checkpoint inhibitors. The paper describes the monotherapy dose-escalation part (N ≈ 52 patients) of the phase I trial of ivuxolimab. Results and caveats for the whole study, not just this receptor: Low levels of normalized T-cell clonal expansion were also seen in some patients who did not respond. At doses from 0.1 to 3.0 mg/kg, clonal expansion was seen in both CD4+ and CD8+ blood T cells between baseline and week 6. After ivuxolimab, expanded clones were on average more numerous among CD8+ T cells than among CD4+ T cells. In the 0.1-3.0 mg/kg groups, partial responders were among the patients with the lowest normalized peripheral clonal expansion, particularly in CD8+ T cells. The antigen specificity of the peripheral T cells that underwent clonal expansion was not determined.

Genomic DNA was extracted from sorted cells for sequencing of the TCRbeta CDR3 region. TCRbeta CDR3 regions were sequenced using the immunoSEQ Assay. The table was pulled from immuneACCESS by TCRdb, which kept in-frame rearrangements only. Such tables lose some clones; where checked, under half of the loss comes from unresolved V genes, and the rest has no known cause. This sample lists about 83,000 clones; under 95% were detected once. 8.4% of the sample lies in the top ten. The sample in question was CD4+ or CD8+ T cells sorted from blood, obtained in a trial of the OX40 agonist ivuxolimab. The source of this sequence is an adult with an advanced solid tumor such as melanoma, head and neck, liver or kidney cancer. The chain joins TRBV30 to TRBJ1-3; perhaps TRBD1 is the D gene, with 6 bases matching. The CDR3 protein: CAWSVQGGQMITGNTIYF. The sequenced DNA is TGTGCCTGGAGTGTACAGGGAGGTCAGATGATAACCGGAAACACCATATATTTT.